A selection of T cell receptor beta chains follows, all from one sample in a study of control samples from healthy donors and cancer patients. Only in-frame clones appear in the TCRdb table, and some are missing; sequencing was by immunoSEQ multiplex PCR. The sample includes roughly 100,000 clones, 80% to 95% of them seen just once. The sample consisted of blood. Every receptor here comes from a human donor in good health. The donor label of this sample is uncertain. Each CDR3 is given with its conserved first and last residue. A D gene is named only where the DNA matches it firmly. The size field is filled for only some rows; it gives once, few, many or a size class.

>TRBJ1-1|-|TRBV19|TRBD1
TGTGCCAGTAGTGCCCCCGGGACAGGGGACCCAGAAGCGGCTTTCTTT
CASSAPGTGDPEAAFF
>TRBJ1-1|-|TRBV7-2|TRBD1
TGTGCCAGCAGCTTAGCTGGACAGGGTGGAATTGAAGCTTTCTTT
CASSLAGQGGIEAFF
>TRBJ1-1|-|TRBV10-3|-
TGTGCCATCAGTGTGGACGTGGACACTGAAGCTTTCTTT
CAISVDVDTEAFF
>TRBJ2-4|-|TRBV20-1|-
TGCAGTGCTATTGATTTAATGGAAGCCAAAAACATTCAGTACTTC
CSAIDLMEAKNIQYF
>TRBJ2-3|-|TRBV25-1|-
TGTGCCAGCAGTGAATTAGGCGGGGGCCGAAGAGATACGCAGTATTTT
CASSELGGGRRDTQYF
>TRBJ1-6|few|TRBV5-5|TRBD1
TGTGCCAGCAGCTGGACAGGGGGGAATTCACCCCTCCACTTT
CASSWTGGNSPLHF
>TRBJ2-1|once|TRBV11-2|TRBD1
TGTGCCAGCAGCGTGGACAGGGACAATGAGCAGTTCTTC
CASSVDRDNEQFF
>TRBJ2-5|-|TRBV9|-
TGTGCCAGCAGCCCGACGGGGCCAAAAGAGACCCAGTACTTC
CASSPTGPKETQYF
>TRBJ1-1|once|TRBV19|-
TGTGCCAGTAGGGAAACGGGGGGCGCGGGCACTGAAGCTTTCTTT
CASRETGGAGTEAFF
>TRBJ2-7|once|TRBV19|-
TGTGCCAGTAGTATTAGAGGGGTCAACACAGGCTCCTACGAGCAGTACTTC
CASSIRGVNTGSYEQYF
>TRBJ1-1|-|TRBV4-1|-
TGCGCCAGCAGCCACCCAATAAGAATAGGCCCACAGGGTGAGGAAGCTTTCTTT
CASSHPIRIGPQGEEAFF
>TRBJ1-2|-|TRBV5-1|TRBD1
TGCGCCAGCAGCGTCAACCCGGGACAGGGGGCGGTGAACTATGGCTACACCTTC
CASSVNPGQGAVNYGYTF
>TRBJ2-7|-|TRBV18|-
TGTGCCAGCTTCTCCCGGACCCGGGACAATCGGTACGAGCAGTACTTC
CASFSRTRDNRYEQYF
>TRBJ1-2|-|TRBV18|-
TGTGCCAGCTCACCGCAGGATGGCTACACCTTC
CASSPQDGYTF
>TRBJ2-3|few|TRBV5-4|-
TGTGCCAGCTCCCTCGAGCGCACAGATACGCAGTATTTT
CASSLERTDTQYF
>TRBJ1-2|-|TRBV5-1|TRBD1
TGCGCCAGCAGCTTGAAGACGGACAGGGTGGGCTATGGCTACACCTTC
CASSLKTDRVGYGYTF
>TRBJ2-3|-|TRBV3-1/TRBV3-2|TRBD2
TGTGCCAGCAGCGAAGTTCGAGCGGGGGGGCCCCCAGATACGCAGTATTTT
CASSEVRAGGPPDTQYF
>TRBJ1-1|-|TRBV5-5|-
TGTGCCAGCAGCTTGGAGTCGGGGAGCGCTGAAGCTTTCTTT
CASSLESGSAEAFF
>TRBJ1-2|once|TRBV25-1|-
TGTGCCAGCAGTGAATGGGAGGCTGGAGGCTACACCTTC
CASSEWEAGGYTF
>TRBJ1-2|-|TRBV30|TRBD1
TGTGCCGGGGGACAGAACTATGGCTACACCTTC
CAGGQNYGYTF
>TRBJ1-6|-|TRBV6-5|TRBD1
TGTGCCAGCAGTTACCGCGCCGGGACAGGGAGCTCACCCCTCCACTTT
CASSYRAGTGSSPLHF
>TRBJ2-7|-|TRBV5-8|-
TGTGCCAGCAGCAGGAGGGCTCCCCAGCAGTACTTC
CASSRRAPQQYF
>TRBJ2-7|-|TRBV27|-
TGTGCCAGCAGTTTGGCAGGGTACGAGCAGTACTTC
CASSLAGYEQYF
>TRBJ1-1|-|TRBV5-5|-
TGTGCCAGCAGCTTGATGGACTACCGCGCTGAAGCTTTCTTT
CASSLMDYRAEAFF
>TRBJ1-5|-|TRBV5-5|-
TGTGCCAGCAGCCCCACAAGGGACGGTAGCAATCAGCCCCAGCATTTT
CASSPTRDGSNQPQHF
>TRBJ2-5|-|TRBV14|TRBD1
TGTGCCAGCGGGAGACAGGGAAGCCAAGAGACCCAGTACTTC
CASGRQGSQETQYF
>TRBJ1-4|-|TRBV5-6|-
TGTGCCAGCAGCTTCACGGGGGACCTCGGAAAACTGTTTTTT
CASSFTGDLGKLFF
>TRBJ1-5|-|TRBV5-6|TRBD1
TGTGCCAGCAGCAGAAGGACAGGGGCGGGGAATCAGCCCCAGCATTTT
CASSRRTGAGNQPQHF
>TRBJ1-6|-|TRBV9|-
TGTGCCAGCAGCCCATCACTACTCGGGGGAAGTAGATCACCCCTCCACTTT
CASSPSLLGGSRSPLHF
>TRBJ2-2|once|TRBV18|-
TGTGCCAGCTCACGAACGAGGGAGACCGGGGAGCTGTTTTTT
CASSRTRETGELFF
>TRBJ1-1|-|TRBV5-6|-
TGTGCCAGCAGCTTGGGGCTTAAAGGGGCTGAAGCTTTCTTT
CASSLGLKGAEAFF
>TRBJ1-3|-|TRBV19|-
TGTGCCAGTAGTATAGCTCATAGGGTCGTTGGAAACACCATATATTTT
CASSIAHRVVGNTIYF
>TRBJ2-1|-|TRBV6-6|-
TGTGCCAGCAGTTACTCTTCGAATCTCTACAATGAGCAGTTCTTC
CASSYSSNLYNEQFF
>TRBJ2-3|-|TRBV6-5|-
TGTGCCAGCACCATAGGGGGACCCACAGATACGCAGTATTTT
CASTIGGPTDTQYF
>TRBJ2-1|-|TRBV12-5|-
TGTGCTAGTGCCTTGGTACACGGACAACGACAGCACAATGAGCAGTTCTTC
CASALVHGQRQHNEQFF
>TRBJ2-2|once|TRBV12-5|-
TGTGCTAGTCTGGGGGTCACCGGGGAGCTGTTTTTT
CASLGVTGELFF
>TRBJ2-4|-|TRBV5-5|-
TGTGCCAGCAGCGGAGAGGACGGCATTCAGTACTTC
CASSGEDGIQYF
>TRBJ1-1|-|TRBV19|-
TGTGCCAGTAAAGTAGTGCTAGCGAACACTGAAGCTTTCTTT
CASKVVLANTEAFF
>TRBJ2-3|-|TRBV7-9|TRBD2
TGTGCCAGCAGCACCGTCGGGGATTTCCTAGCGGGGGGGCCTTCACGTACGCAGTATTTT
CASSTVGDFLAGGPSRTQYF
>TRBJ2-7|-|TRBV9|-
TGTGCCAGCAGCGTAACAAGCGACCCCCCCTACGAGCAGTACTTC
CASSVTSDPPYEQYF
>TRBJ1-2|-|TRBV10-3|TRBD1
TGTGCCATCAGTGATCAGCCTCGGGACAGGGTGGTTAACTATGGCTACACCTTC
CAISDQPRDRVVNYGYTF
>TRBJ2-2|-|TRBV12-3/TRBV12-4|-
TGTGCCAGCAGACTATCTAGCGGGGAGCTGTTTTTT
CASRLSSGELFF
>TRBJ1-2|-|TRBV19|TRBD1
TGTGCCAGTAGTCCCTACGGACAGGGTTATGGCTACACCTTC
CASSPYGQGYGYTF
>TRBJ2-3|-|TRBV24-1|TRBD2
TGTGCCACCAGTGTAGCGGGGGTCCCAGATACGCAGTATTTT
CATSVAGVPDTQYF
>TRBJ1-2|once|TRBV19|-
TGTGCCAGTAGTATGGGTGGTGCCCTGAAGACTTATGGCTACACCTTC
CASSMGGALKTYGYTF
>TRBJ1-1|-|TRBV19|-
TGTGCCAGTACCCCAGGTAGGGACGAAGGGAACACTGAAGCTTTCTTT
CASTPGRDEGNTEAFF